This TCR beta chain was profiled in a study of T cells in Graves' hyperthyroidism and ophthalmopathy. Researchers amplified the TCR beta CDR3 regions from RNA transcripts. In the first-round RT-PCR of the TCR CDR3, the HTBI primer set was used. A single record per CDR3 protein comes from TCRdb applying MiXCR to the multiplex PCR reads. The sample lists approximately 600,000 distinct CDR3 sequences, 13% to 15% seen once, with more than 6% in the top ten. About this clonotype itself: Its antigen remains unidentified.

For ophthalmopathy patients, the Clinical Activity Score was at least 3 and the NOSPECS grade at least 4; duration was under 3 months. 10 ml fresh peripheral blood yielded the PBMCs. CDR1 and CDR2 from the germline V gene are PRHDT and FYEKMQ (reference sequence). The CDR3 is 14 amino acids. Trimming cost V 5 bases and J 5 bases; bases outside gene matches: 8. General study findings and limits: Stable hyperthyroidism was told apart from ophthalmopathy by a model built on 13 V-J features.

The chain is built from TRBV13 and TRBJ2-5; 7 bases line up with TRBD1. This clonotype was obtained from a young woman with Graves' ophthalmopathy. The material sequenced was blood. CDR3 bases: TGTGCCAGCAGCACATCACAGGGGTGGGAGACCCAGTACTTC. It yields the protein CASSTSQGWETQYF.